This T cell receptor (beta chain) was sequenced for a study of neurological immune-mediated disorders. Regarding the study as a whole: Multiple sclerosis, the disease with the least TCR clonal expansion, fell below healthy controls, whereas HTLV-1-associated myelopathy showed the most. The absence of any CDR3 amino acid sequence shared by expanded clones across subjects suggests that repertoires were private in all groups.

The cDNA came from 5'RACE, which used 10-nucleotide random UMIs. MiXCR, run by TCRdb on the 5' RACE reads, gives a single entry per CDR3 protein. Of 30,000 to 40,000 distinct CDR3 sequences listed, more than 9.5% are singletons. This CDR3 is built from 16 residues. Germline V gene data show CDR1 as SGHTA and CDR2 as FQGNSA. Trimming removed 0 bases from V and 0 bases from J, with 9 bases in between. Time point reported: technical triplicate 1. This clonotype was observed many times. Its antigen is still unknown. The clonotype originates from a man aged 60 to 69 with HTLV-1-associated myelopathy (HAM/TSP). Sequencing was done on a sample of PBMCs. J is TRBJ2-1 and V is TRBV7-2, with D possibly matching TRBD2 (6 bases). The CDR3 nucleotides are TGTGCCAGCAGCTTAGCGGCTAGCGCCTCCTACAATGAGCAGTTCTTC. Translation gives CASSLAASASYNEQFF.